This T cell receptor beta chain was captured by sequencing in a study of cytomegalovirus exposure and HLA in healthy donors. On the study more broadly: Earlier work reported approximately 100 million unique TCR beta sequences from 180 million or so T cells. Caucasian-associated ancestry cluster membership applied to about 80% of several hundred genotyped donors. Study-level results: Several of the most significant clusters appeared, in a later analysis, to be linked to common viral pathogens.

PCR employed 60 Vbeta and 13 Jbeta primers. In the source study's methods: As a later analysis found, there were 80 million or so unique TCR beta chains, of which roughly 11 million were shared. Generated by immunoSEQ multiplex PCR, the TCRdb table keeps only in-frame clones and is missing some. V, J and clone size are those of that table, while D and trimming were read from the DNA. The sample shows some 120,000 clones, 65% to 90% of them seen only once. V was cut by 4 bases and J by 0 bases, with 10 bases left in between. This CDR3 comprises 13 residues. CDR1 GTSNPN and CDR2 SVGIG come from the germline V gene (reference sequence). A remark on this clone: What it recognizes is unknown.

Sequencing was done on a sample of PBMCs. This TCR was sampled from a woman in her late teens or twenties in good health and CMV-seropositive. The chain recombines TRBV30 with TRBJ2-7; no definite D call. CDR3 protein: CAWKFGYSYEQYF. The CDR3 DNA reads TGTGCCTGGAAGTTCGGGTACTCCTACGAGCAGTACTTC.